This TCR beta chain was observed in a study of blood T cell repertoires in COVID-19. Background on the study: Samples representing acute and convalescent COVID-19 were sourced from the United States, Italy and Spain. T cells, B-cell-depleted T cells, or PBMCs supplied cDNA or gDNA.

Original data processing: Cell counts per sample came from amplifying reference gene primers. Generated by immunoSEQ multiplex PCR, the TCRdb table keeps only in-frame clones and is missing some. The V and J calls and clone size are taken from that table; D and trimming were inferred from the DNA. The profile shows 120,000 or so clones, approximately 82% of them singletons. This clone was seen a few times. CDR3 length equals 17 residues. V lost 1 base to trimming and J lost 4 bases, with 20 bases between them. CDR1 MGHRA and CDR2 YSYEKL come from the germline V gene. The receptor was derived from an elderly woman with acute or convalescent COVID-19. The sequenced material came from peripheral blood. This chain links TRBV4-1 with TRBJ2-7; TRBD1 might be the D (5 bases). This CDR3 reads CASSQARGTGGRYEQYF. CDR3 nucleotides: TGCGCCAGCAGCCAAGCAAGAGGAACAGGCGGTAGGTACGAGCAGTACTTC.